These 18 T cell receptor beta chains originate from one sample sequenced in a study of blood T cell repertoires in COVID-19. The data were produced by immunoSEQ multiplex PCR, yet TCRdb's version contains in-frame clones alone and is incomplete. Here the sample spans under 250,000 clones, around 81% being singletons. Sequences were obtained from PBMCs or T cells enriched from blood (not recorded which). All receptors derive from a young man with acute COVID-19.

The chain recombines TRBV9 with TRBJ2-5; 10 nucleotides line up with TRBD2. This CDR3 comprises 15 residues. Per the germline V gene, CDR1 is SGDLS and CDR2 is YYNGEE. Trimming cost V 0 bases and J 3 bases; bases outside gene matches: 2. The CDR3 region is CASSVVSGGKETQYF. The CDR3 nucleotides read TGTGCCAGCAGCGTAGTTAGCGGGGGGAAAGAGACCCAGTACTTC.

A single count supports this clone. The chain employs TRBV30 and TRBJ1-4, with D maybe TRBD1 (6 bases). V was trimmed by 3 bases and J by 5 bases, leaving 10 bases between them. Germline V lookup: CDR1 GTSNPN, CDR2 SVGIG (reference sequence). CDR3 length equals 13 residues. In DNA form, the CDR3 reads TGTGCCTGGAGAATACAGGGAAATGAAAAACTGTTTTTT. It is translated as CAWRIQGNEKLFF.

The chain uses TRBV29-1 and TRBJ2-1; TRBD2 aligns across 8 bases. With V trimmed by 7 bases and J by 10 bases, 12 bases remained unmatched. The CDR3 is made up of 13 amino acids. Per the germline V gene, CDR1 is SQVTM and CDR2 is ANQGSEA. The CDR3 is CSAEGGGPSEQFF. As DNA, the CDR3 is TGCAGCGCGGAGGGCGGGGGGCCATCGGAGCAGTTCTTC.

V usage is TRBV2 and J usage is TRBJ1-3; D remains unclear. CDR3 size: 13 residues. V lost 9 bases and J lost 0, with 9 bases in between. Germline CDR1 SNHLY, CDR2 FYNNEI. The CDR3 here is CARAWLSGNTIYF. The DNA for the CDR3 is TGTGCCAGGGCTTGGCTCTCTGGAAACACCATATATTTT.

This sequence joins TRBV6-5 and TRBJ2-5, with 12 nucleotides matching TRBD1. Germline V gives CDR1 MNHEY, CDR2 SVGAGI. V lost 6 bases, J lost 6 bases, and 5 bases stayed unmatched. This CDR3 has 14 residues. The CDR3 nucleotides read TGTGCCAGCAGCCAAAGGGACAGGGGGCAGACCCAGTACTTC. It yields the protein CASSQRDRGQTQYF.

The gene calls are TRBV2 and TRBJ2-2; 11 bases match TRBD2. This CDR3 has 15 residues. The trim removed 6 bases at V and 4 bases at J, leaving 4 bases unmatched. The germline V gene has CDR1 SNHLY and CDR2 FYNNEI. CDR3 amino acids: CASRRLAGFTGELFF. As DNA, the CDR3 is TGTGCCAGCAGGAGACTAGCGGGGTTCACCGGGGAGCTGTTTTTT.

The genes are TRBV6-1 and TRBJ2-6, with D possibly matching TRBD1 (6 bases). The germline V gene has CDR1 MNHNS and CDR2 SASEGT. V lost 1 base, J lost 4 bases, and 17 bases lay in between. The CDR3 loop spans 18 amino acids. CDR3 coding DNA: TGTGCCAGCAGTGAAGGTTGGGGGCTCGGCTCCGGGGCCAACGTCCTGACTTTC. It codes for CASSEGWGLGSGANVLTF.

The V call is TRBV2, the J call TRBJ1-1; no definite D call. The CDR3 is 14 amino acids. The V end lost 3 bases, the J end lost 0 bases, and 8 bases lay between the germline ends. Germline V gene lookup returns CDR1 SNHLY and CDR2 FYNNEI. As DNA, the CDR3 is TGTGCCAGCAGTGAGTGGCCCCTGAACACTGAAGCTTTCTTT. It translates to CASSEWPLNTEAFF.

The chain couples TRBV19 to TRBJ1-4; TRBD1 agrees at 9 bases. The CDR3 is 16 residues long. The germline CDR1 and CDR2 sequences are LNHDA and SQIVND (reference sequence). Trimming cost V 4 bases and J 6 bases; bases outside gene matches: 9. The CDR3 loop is CASSSPPGQGYEKLFF. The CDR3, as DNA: TGTGCCAGTAGTAGCCCTCCGGGACAGGGTTATGAAAAACTGTTTTTT.

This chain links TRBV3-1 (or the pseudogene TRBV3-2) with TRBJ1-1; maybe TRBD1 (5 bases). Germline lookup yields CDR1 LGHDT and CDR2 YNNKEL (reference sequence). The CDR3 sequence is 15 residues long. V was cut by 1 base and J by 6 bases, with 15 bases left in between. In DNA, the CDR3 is TGTGCCAGCAGCCAAGGGCAGGGCGCACGTTCTGAAGCTTTCTTT. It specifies CASSQGQGARSEAFF.

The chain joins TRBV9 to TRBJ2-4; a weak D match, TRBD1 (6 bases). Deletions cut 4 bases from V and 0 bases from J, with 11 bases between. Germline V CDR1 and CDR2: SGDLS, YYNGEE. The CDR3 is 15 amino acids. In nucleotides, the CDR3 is TGTGCCAGCAGCTCCACAGGGATAGCCAAAAACATTCAGTACTTC. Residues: CASSSTGIAKNIQYF.

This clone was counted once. In nucleotides, the CDR3 is TGTGCCACCAGTGAGCCTAGCGGGGGGGTGACAGATACGCAGTATTTT. It translates to CATSEPSGGVTDTQYF. The rearrangement joins TRBV24-1 to TRBJ2-3, with TRBD2 matching over 12 bases. The CDR3 spans 16 residues. From germline, CDR1 is KGHDR and CDR2 SFDVKD. Germline trimming cut 4 bases from V and 3 bases from J; bases unmatched to any gene: 4.

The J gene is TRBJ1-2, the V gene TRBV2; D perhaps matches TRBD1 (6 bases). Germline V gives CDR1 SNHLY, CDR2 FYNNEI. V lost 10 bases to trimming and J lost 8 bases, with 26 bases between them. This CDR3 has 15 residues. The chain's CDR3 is CATGGQFPSKGGYTF. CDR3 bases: TGTGCCACAGGAGGACAGTTTCCTAGTAAGGGAGGCTACACCTTC.

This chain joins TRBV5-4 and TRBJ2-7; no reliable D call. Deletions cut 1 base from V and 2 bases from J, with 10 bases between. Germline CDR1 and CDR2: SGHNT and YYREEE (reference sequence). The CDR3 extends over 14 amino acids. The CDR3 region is CASSLILRPYEQYF. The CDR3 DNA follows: TGTGCCAGCAGCTTGATACTGAGGCCCTACGAGCAGTACTTC.

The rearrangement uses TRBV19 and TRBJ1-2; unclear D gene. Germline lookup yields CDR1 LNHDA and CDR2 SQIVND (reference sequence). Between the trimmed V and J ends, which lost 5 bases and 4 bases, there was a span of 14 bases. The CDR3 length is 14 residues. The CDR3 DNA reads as TGTGCCAGTAGTCCCTCGGCTGCAGGCTATGGCTACACCTTC. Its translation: CASSPSAAGYGYTF.

The DNA of the CDR3 is TGTGCCAGCAGTTATACCGGTACTGGGGCCAACGTCCTGACTTTC. It yields the protein CASSYTGTGANVLTF. The V gene is TRBV6-5, the J gene TRBJ2-6; D remains unclear. The germline V gene has CDR1 MNHEY and CDR2 SVGAGI. CDR3 length: 15 amino acids. Trimming pared 3 bases from V and 2 bases from J, leaving 8 bases between.

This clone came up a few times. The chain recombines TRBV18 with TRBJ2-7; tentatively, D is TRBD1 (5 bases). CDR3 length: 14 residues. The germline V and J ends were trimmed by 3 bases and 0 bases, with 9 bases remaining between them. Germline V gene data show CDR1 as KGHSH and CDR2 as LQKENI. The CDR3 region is CASSPWGSSYEQYF. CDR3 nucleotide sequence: TGTGCCAGCTCACCCTGGGGCAGCTCCTACGAGCAGTACTTC. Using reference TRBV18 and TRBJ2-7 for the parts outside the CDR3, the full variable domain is NAGVMQNPRHLVRRRGQEARLRCSPMKGHSHVYWYRQLPEEGLKFMVYLQKENIIDESGMPKERFSAEFPKEGPSILRIQQVVRGDSAAYFCASSPWGSSYEQYFGPGTRLTVT.

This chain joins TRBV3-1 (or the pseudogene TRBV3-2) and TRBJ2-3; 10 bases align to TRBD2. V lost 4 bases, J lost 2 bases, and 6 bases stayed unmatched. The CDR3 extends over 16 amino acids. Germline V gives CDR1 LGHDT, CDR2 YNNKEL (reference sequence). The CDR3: CASSPPSGGVTDTQYF. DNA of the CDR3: TGTGCCAGCAGCCCCCCAAGCGGGGGGGTCACAGATACGCAGTATTTT.